Listed below are T cell receptor beta chains from one sample, sequenced in a study of a mutant IDH1 vaccine in newly diagnosed glioma. The antigens of these receptors remain unknown. TCRdb's table, derived via immunoSEQ multiplex PCR, lists solely in-frame clones and lacks some. There are approximately 50,000 clones in the sample; 87% occur only once, and 1.1% to 1.5% lies in the top ten. The input for sequencing was PBMCs, taken from a glioma patient whose treatment included an IDH1 peptide vaccine. The receptors stem from a man aged 35 to 55 with glioma. Each CDR3 is given with its conserved first and last residue. The order of the fields is V gene, CDR3 length, D gene, J gene, clone size, CDR3 protein, CDR3 DNA. A D gene is named only where the DNA matches it firmly. Only some rows state a clone size, as once, few, many or a class for expanded clones.

V gene: TRBV4-1
CDR3 length: 16
D gene: -
J gene: TRBJ1-5
clone size: -
CDR3 protein: CASSQAGVGSNQPQHF
CDR3 DNA: TGCGCCAGCAGCCAAGCAGGGGTGGGGAGCAATCAGCCCCAGCATTTT

V gene: TRBV12-5
CDR3 length: 12
D gene: -
J gene: TRBJ2-5
clone size: -
CDR3 protein: CASGLVGETQYF
CDR3 DNA: TGTGCTAGTGGTTTGGTAGGAGAGACCCAGTACTTC

V gene: TRBV6-5
CDR3 length: 15
D gene: TRBD2
J gene: TRBJ2-3
clone size: -
CDR3 protein: CASSFGLEGTDTQYF
CDR3 DNA: TGTGCCAGCAGTTTCGGACTAGAGGGGACAGATACGCAGTATTTT

V gene: TRBV19
CDR3 length: 14
D gene: TRBD1
J gene: TRBJ1-5
clone size: -
CDR3 protein: CASSIGQGNQPQHF
CDR3 DNA: TGTGCCAGTAGTATAGGACAGGGAAATCAGCCCCAGCATTTT

V gene: TRBV12-1
CDR3 length: 14
D gene: -
J gene: TRBJ2-1
clone size: -
CDR3 protein: CASSSESGIDEQFF
CDR3 DNA: TGTGCCAGCAGCTCAGAGTCAGGGATCGATGAGCAGTTCTTC

V gene: TRBV18
CDR3 length: 12
D gene: -
J gene: TRBJ2-5
clone size: -
CDR3 protein: CASSPGRETQYF
CDR3 DNA: TGTGCCAGCTCACCGGGAAGGGAGACCCAGTACTTC

V gene: TRBV19
CDR3 length: 14
D gene: -
J gene: TRBJ2-7
clone size: -
CDR3 protein: CASSMGQGIDEQYF
CDR3 DNA: TGTGCCAGTAGTATGGGGCAGGGGATCGACGAGCAGTACTTC

V gene: TRBV5-1
CDR3 length: 14
D gene: -
J gene: TRBJ2-3
clone size: -
CDR3 protein: CASSGASRSYTQYF
CDR3 DNA: TGCGCCAGCAGCGGAGCCTCACGGAGTTACACGCAGTATTTT

V gene: TRBV19
CDR3 length: 13
D gene: -
J gene: TRBJ2-3
clone size: once
CDR3 protein: CASTVDGTDTQYF
CDR3 DNA: TGTGCCAGTACGGTGGATGGCACAGATACGCAGTATTTT

V gene: TRBV29-1
CDR3 length: 12
D gene: -
J gene: TRBJ1-2
clone size: -
CDR3 protein: CSYFRYPYGYTF
CDR3 DNA: TGCAGCTATTTTCGTTACCCATATGGCTACACCTTC